This T cell receptor (beta chain) was profiled in a study of vaccination effects on CD4 cells after COVID-19. Measured with immunoSEQ multiplex PCR; TCRdb has only the in-frame clones, and not every one. The sample lists about 66,000 clones, roughly 76% occurring once. With regard to this clone: Its specificity is not known.

Ahead of sequencing, the ViraFEST assay grew antigen-specific CD4+ T cells using viral peptide pools. Culture proceeded for more than nine days, and CD4+ T cells were then isolated. Participants each got two BNT162b2 or mRNA-1273 vaccine doses. IL-2 medium was substituted for half the medium on days 3 and 7. The CDR3 is 15 residues long. Unmatched junction bases numbered 1, after V lost 2 bases and J lost 5 bases. The germline V gene has CDR1 SGHRS and CDR2 YFSETQ. Sequences were derived from CD4+ T cells from PBMCs cultured with HCoV-OC43 spike peptides, sampled after COVID-19 vaccination. Regarding subset: HCoV-OC43 spike overlapping peptide pool stimulation. This clonotype originated in a human donor who received a COVID-19 vaccine. The chain links TRBV5-1 to TRBJ2-3; 14 bases match TRBD2. CDR3 protein: CASSLGLAGGDTQYF. As DNA, the CDR3 is TGCGCCAGCAGCTTAGGACTAGCGGGGGGAGATACGCAGTATTTT.